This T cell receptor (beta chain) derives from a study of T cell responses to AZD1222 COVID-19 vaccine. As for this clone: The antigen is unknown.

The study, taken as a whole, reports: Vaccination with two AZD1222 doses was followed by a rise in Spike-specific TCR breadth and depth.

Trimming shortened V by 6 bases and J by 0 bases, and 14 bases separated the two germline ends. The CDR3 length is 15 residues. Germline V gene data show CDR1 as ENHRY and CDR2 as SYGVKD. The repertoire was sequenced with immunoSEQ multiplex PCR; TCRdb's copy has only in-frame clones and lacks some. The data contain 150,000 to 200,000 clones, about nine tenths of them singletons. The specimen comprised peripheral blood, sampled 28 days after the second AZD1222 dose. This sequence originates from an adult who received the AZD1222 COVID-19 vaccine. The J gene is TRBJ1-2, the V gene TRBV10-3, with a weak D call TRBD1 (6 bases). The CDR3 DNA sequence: TGTGCCATCAGCTACCAGGGGCGAGCTAACTATGGCTACACCTTC. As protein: CAISYQGRANYGYTF.